Each of the 10 T cell receptor beta chains below was sequenced from the same sample in a study of regulatory T cells in long-lasting Graves disease. Documented time point: persistent/refractory GD, antithyroid drugs over 5 years with positive TRAb. RNA isolated from PBMCs was used to make the TCR library. Construction of TCR beta libraries relied on iRepertoire HTBI primers and on Arm-PCR targeting CDR3 regions. TCRdb processed the multiplex PCR reads anew with MiXCR; each CDR3 protein has one entry. Here the sample spans a few hundred thousand distinct CDR3 sequences, roughly 23% being singletons. The material was peripheral blood mononuclear cells (PBMCs), obtained when the disease was refractory, from a patient treated with antithyroid drugs. These receptor sequences come from a middle-aged woman with Graves disease.

This clonotype was picked up many times. The CDR3 DNA reads as TGCGCCAGCAGCATCGGACAGACCACTGAAGCTTTCTTT. Translating gives CASSIGQTTEAFF. This chain connects TRBV5-1 to TRBJ1-1; D may be TRBD1 (6 bases). Germline assignment: CDR1 SGHRS and CDR2 YFSETQ. With 4 bases removed from V and 4 bases from J, the gap between germline ends came to 11 bases. The CDR3 totals 13 residues.

This clonotype was counted at least ten times. This chain joins TRBV5-6 and TRBJ2-7; D possibly corresponds to TRBD2 (6 bases). The CDR3 extends over 14 amino acids. The ends were cut back, 2 bases at V and 6 bases at J, with 15 bases in the middle. Germline loops: CDR1 SGHDT, CDR2 YYEEEE. The DNA of the CDR3 is TGTGCCAGCAGCTTTTACGGACTATCTTCCGAGCAGTACTTC. Amino acids: CASSFYGLSSEQYF.

This clonotype has a single count. V usage is TRBV14 and J usage is TRBJ2-7; D is uncertain. The CDR3 is made up of 15 amino acids. The germline V and J ends were trimmed by 1 base and 3 bases, with 13 bases remaining between them. CDR1 SGHDN and CDR2 FVKESK come from the germline V gene. Here the CDR3 DNA reads TGTGCCAGCAGCCAAGGAGTCGGCAGTTTCTACGAGCAGTACTTC. Translated: CASSQGVGSFYEQYF.

This clonotype occurred many times. V and J are TRBV6-1 and TRBJ2-6; TRBD1 agrees at 10 bases. V lost 8 bases, J lost 3 bases, and 7 bases stayed unmatched. This CDR3 region has 16 residues. Germline CDR1 is MNHNS and CDR2 is SASEGT. The CDR3 region is CASARDRGFGANVLTF. As DNA, the CDR3 is TGTGCCAGCGCCCGGGACAGGGGATTTGGGGCCAACGTCCTGACTTTC.

In its sample, this clonotype was seen a few times. The chain carries TRBV30 and TRBJ1-5, with D unresolved. CDR3 size: 13 residues. Trimming took 4 bases from V and 1 from J, leaving 8 bases between them. The germline V gene encodes CDR1 GTSNPN and CDR2 SVGIG (reference sequence). The CDR3 DNA reads as TGTGCCTGGACCAGCGGGAGCAATCAGCCCCAGCATTTT. Protein sequence: CAWTSGSNQPQHF.

This clonotype was seen only once. V usage is TRBV15 and J usage is TRBJ1-5; no firm D call. This CDR3 has 12 amino acids. The V end lost 2 bases, the J end lost 3 bases, and 2 bases lay between the germline ends. Germline CDR1 LNHNV, CDR2 YYDKDF (reference sequence). The CDR3 DNA is TGTGCCACCAGCAGATACAATCAGCCCCAGCATTTT. Protein: CATSRYNQPQHF.

This clonotype was seen repeatedly, ten times or more. V gene TRBV28 combines with J gene TRBJ1-5, with D perhaps matching TRBD1 (5 bases). V lost 6 bases, J lost 0 bases, and 21 bases lay in between. The CDR3 sequence is 18 residues long. The germline V gene has CDR1 MDHEN and CDR2 SYDVKM. The CDR3 nucleotides are TGTGCCAGCAGGGGGGAAGGCCCCACTTCCTATAGCAATCAGCCCCAGCATTTT. Its translation: CASRGEGPTSYSNQPQHF.

This clonotype showed up many times. This chain uses TRBV24-1 with TRBJ2-5; D possibly corresponds to TRBD2 (6 bases). Germline V gene sequence: CDR1 KGHDR, CDR2 SFDVKD. V lost 0 bases, J lost 2 bases, and 9 bases lay in between. The CDR3 runs to 15 residues. The CDR3 is CATSDLTAGQETQYF. The DNA for the CDR3 is TGTGCCACCAGTGATTTGACGGCGGGGCAAGAGACCCAGTACTTC.

Comment on this clonotype: This may be a read error, as it is one base from a much larger clone. This chain uses TRBV9 with TRBJ1-1; a weak D match, TRBD1 (5 bases). This CDR3 region has 14 residues. CDR1 is SGDLS, CDR2 YYNGEE, per germline. The CDR3 coding sequence is TGTGTCAGCAGCTACGAGGGCAGGGCAACCGAAGCTTTCTTT. Its translation is CVSSYEGRATEAFF.

In its sample, this clonotype was seen a few times. The chain employs TRBV5-4 and TRBJ2-5, with TRBD2 matching over 8 bases. The CDR3 runs to 15 residues. The ends lost 4 bases at V and 5 bases at J; junction bases unmatched: 10. Looked up from germline, CDR1 is SGHNT and CDR2 is YYREEE (reference sequence). The CDR3 bases are TGTGCCAGCAGCCCCGATAGCGGGATTGGTGAGACCCAGTACTTC. Translating gives CASSPDSGIGETQYF.